What follows are 20 T cell receptor beta chains derived from one specimen sequenced in a study of blood T cell repertoires in COVID-19. This table comes from immunoSEQ multiplex PCR, and its TCRdb copy is limited to in-frame clones, with some not included. The data show about 64,000 clones, more than 75% seen once. The sample taken for sequencing was peripheral blood. These receptors came from a human donor in a cohort sampled during active COVID-19.

The chain has TRBV5-1 and TRBJ2-1; a possible D gene is TRBD1 (5 bases). This CDR3 is 17 amino acids long. Germline loops: CDR1 SGHRS, CDR2 YFSETQ. The V end was cut by 6 bases, the J end by 2 bases, with 21 bases between. DNA of the CDR3: TGCGCCAGCACCCAGACCCCGCAGGGCCCCCCCTACAATGAGCAGTTCTTC. Protein product: CASTQTPQGPPYNEQFF.

The chain carries TRBV29-1 and TRBJ2-7; D remains ambiguous. Germline V gene sequence: CDR1 SQVTM, CDR2 ANQGSEA. CDR3 length equals 14 residues. Between the trimmed V and J ends, which lost 2 bases and 4 bases, there was a span of 15 bases. The CDR3 sequence: CSVERSWRHYEQYF. The CDR3 region has the DNA TGCAGCGTTGAAAGGTCATGGCGGCATTACGAGCAGTACTTC.

V gene TRBV6-4 combines with J gene TRBJ2-1, with a tentative D call TRBD1 (6 bases). Germline CDR1 reads MRHNA; CDR2 reads SNTAGT. V dropped 9 bases and J dropped 5 bases, with 14 bases sitting between them. CDR3 length: 13 amino acids. The CDR3 DNA follows: TGTGCCAGTGACCGGGACACACACAATGAGCAGTTCTTC. It encodes CASDRDTHNEQFF.

This clone was observed once. V gene TRBV5-1 combines with J gene TRBJ2-5; tentative D call: TRBD1 (6 bases). V was cut by 0 bases and J by 4 bases, with 13 bases left in between. Looked up from germline, CDR1 is SGHRS and CDR2 is YFSETQ. CDR3 size: 15 residues. In DNA, the CDR3 is TGCGCCAGCAGCTTGGTGGCAGGGGCGAGAGAGACCCAGTACTTC. Its translation: CASSLVAGARETQYF.

This clone was seen a few times. The chain carries TRBV11-2 and TRBJ1-1, with a weak D call TRBD1 (5 bases). Trimming pared 0 bases from V and 5 bases from J, leaving 10 bases between. The CDR3 has 14 amino acids. Germline CDR1 is SGHAT and CDR2 is FQNNGV. The CDR3 DNA follows: TGTGCCAGCAGCTTAGATACCGGGGGGACTGAAGCTTTCTTT. Translated, it gives CASSLDTGGTEAFF.

The V and J genes are TRBV7-8 and TRBJ2-2, with 10 positions matching TRBD1. V shed 0 bases, J shed 6 bases, and the junction held 4 bases outside the gene matches. The CDR3 runs 16 residues. The germline V gene has CDR1 SGHVS and CDR2 FQNEAQ. The CDR3 protein is CASSLARTGGSGELFF. The DNA for the CDR3 is TGTGCCAGCAGCTTAGCGCGGACAGGGGGGTCCGGGGAGCTGTTTTTT. The full variable domain, its missing parts supplied by reference TRBV7-8 and TRBJ2-2, is GAGVSQSPRYKVAKRGQDVALRCDPISGHVSLFWYQQALGQGPEFLTYFQNEAQLDKSGLPSDRFFAERPEGSVSTLKIQRTQQEDSAVYLCASSLARTGGSGELFFGEGSRLTVL.

CDR3 coding DNA: TGTGCCAGCAGCTTAGCTACAGCTTCCTACGAGCAGTACTTC. This translates into CASSLATASYEQYF. This chain connects TRBV7-2 to TRBJ2-7; D gene uncertain. The length of the CDR3 is 14 residues. Trimming removed 0 bases from V and 1 base from J, with 7 bases in between. Germline loops: CDR1 SGHTA, CDR2 FQGNSA.

The chain couples TRBV5-1 to TRBJ2-1; 9 bases agree with TRBD2. The CDR3 sequence is 16 residues long. The V segment lost 2 bases and the J segment 0 bases; nucleotides outside the gene matches: 3. CDR1 and CDR2 from the germline V gene are SGHRS and YFSETQ. The CDR3 loop is CASSLTAGGSYNEQFF. The CDR3 DNA follows: TGCGCCAGCAGCTTAACAGCGGGGGGCTCCTACAATGAGCAGTTCTTC.

The chain uses TRBV3-1 (or the pseudogene TRBV3-2) and TRBJ2-3, with a tentative D call TRBD1 (6 bases). From germline, CDR1 is LGHDT and CDR2 YNNKEL (reference sequence). The CDR3 sequence is 15 residues long. Trimming removed 1 base from V and 0 bases from J, with 8 bases in between. The CDR3 nucleotides read TGTGCCAGCAGCCAAGGGACAGCTAGCACAGATACGCAGTATTTT. It is translated as CASSQGTASTDTQYF.

This sequence joins TRBV2 and TRBJ1-5, with D perhaps TRBD1 (6 bases). With 8 bases removed from V and 4 bases from J, the gap between germline ends came to 12 bases. The V gene's germline CDR1 is SNHLY and CDR2 FYNNEI. CDR3 length equals 13 residues. The DNA for the CDR3 is TGTGCCAGCCGCCGGACAGTTAATCAGCCCCAGCATTTT. The encoded protein is CASRRTVNQPQHF.

The V call is TRBV29-1, the J call TRBJ2-3; D is uncertain. V gave up 4 bases and J gave up 4 bases, with 9 bases separating them. In germline, CDR1 is SQVTM, CDR2 ANQGSEA. This CDR3 is built from 12 residues. The CDR3 loop is CSVVLPADTQYF. DNA for the CDR3: TGCAGCGTTGTCCTTCCCGCAGATACGCAGTATTTT.

The CDR3 is CASSVVVGSRTEAFF. The DNA of the CDR3 is TGTGCCAGCAGCGTGGTGGTGGGCAGTCGGACTGAAGCTTTCTTT. This chain links TRBV9 with TRBJ1-1; D uncertain. Germline loops: CDR1 SGDLS, CDR2 YYNGEE. The CDR3 covers 15 residues. V lost 2 bases and J 5 bases, leaving 16 bases between the germline ends.

This sequence joins TRBV6-1 and TRBJ2-3; 7 positions agree with TRBD2. V was pared by 2 bases and J by 3 bases, with 5 bases of the junction left unmatched. CDR3 size: 15 residues. CDR1 and CDR2 from the germline V gene are MNHNS and SASEGT. The CDR3 DNA follows: TGTGCCAGCAGTGAATCTTGGGGAGGGACAGATACGCAGTATTTT. It translates to CASSESWGGTDTQYF.

V usage is TRBV19 and J usage is TRBJ1-1; 7 nucleotides line up with TRBD1. Germline values: CDR1 LNHDA, CDR2 SQIVND (reference sequence). This CDR3 contains 14 residues. J gave up 1 base and V 6 bases, and 5 bases lay outside the gene matches. The CDR3 loop is CASRDRQGNTEAFF. CDR3 in DNA: TGTGCCAGTAGGGACCGACAGGGGAACACTGAAGCTTTCTTT. The variable domain in full, completed from reference TRBV19 and TRBJ1-1, reads DGGITQSPKYLFRKEGQNVTLSCEQNLNHDAMYWYRQDPGQGLRLIYYSQIVNDFQKGDIAEGYSVSREKKESFPLTVTSAQKNPTAFYLCASRDRQGNTEAFFGQGTRLTVV.

The chain is built from TRBV3-1 (or the pseudogene TRBV3-2) and TRBJ2-1; 8 nucleotides agree with TRBD2. V lost 0 bases to trimming and J lost 6 bases; unmatched junction nucleotides: 7. CDR1 is LGHDT and CDR2 is YNNKEL in the germline V gene (reference sequence). The CDR3 covers 16 residues. CDR3: CASSQEGQRGLNEQFF. The CDR3 region has the DNA TGTGCCAGCAGCCAAGAGGGCCAGCGGGGGCTCAATGAGCAGTTCTTC.

The V call is TRBV3-1 (or the pseudogene TRBV3-2), the J call TRBJ2-5; possible D gene TRBD2, 5 bases. CDR1 is LGHDT, CDR2 YNNKEL, per germline (reference sequence). Trimming shortened V by 5 bases and J by 5 bases, and 18 bases separated the two germline ends. There are 15 residues in the CDR3. CDR3 in amino acids: CASSVGGIERETQYF. As DNA, the CDR3 is TGTGCCAGCAGCGTAGGAGGCATCGAGCGGGAGACCCAGTACTTC.

V is TRBV12-3 or TRBV12-4 and J is TRBJ2-6; D not resolved. The CDR3 spans 13 residues. The V gene lost 3 bases and the J gene lost 4 bases, with 4 bases spanning the gap. The CDR3 spells CASSFVGANVLTF. For the CDR3, the DNA is TGTGCCAGCAGTTTCGTGGGGGCCAACGTCCTGACTTTC.

The chain uses TRBV15 and TRBJ2-2, with a weak D call TRBD1 (6 bases). V dropped 1 base and J dropped 6 bases, with 21 bases sitting between them. The CDR3 loop spans 18 amino acids. Germline V lookup: CDR1 LNHNV, CDR2 YYDKDF (reference sequence). The CDR3 loop is CATSRVYGPGHRAGELFF. CDR3 sequence (DNA): TGTGCCACCAGCAGAGTTTACGGCCCGGGACACCGGGCCGGGGAGCTGTTTTTT. The whole variable domain, remainder taken from reference TRBV15 and TRBJ2-2, is DAMVIQNPRYQVTQFGKPVTLSCSQTLNHNVMYWYQQKSSQAPKLLFHYYDKDFNNEADTPDNFQSRRPNTSFCFLDIRSPGLGDTAMYLCATSRVYGPGHRAGELFFGEGSRLTVL.

The rearrangement joins TRBV20-1 to TRBJ2-7; 7 bases are shared with TRBD2. CDR1 and CDR2 from the germline V gene are DFQATT and SNEGSKA (reference sequence). The CDR3 has 17 amino acids. Unmatched junction bases numbered 14, after V lost 3 bases and J lost 0 bases. The CDR3 spells CSASCRGGSSNSYEQYF. CDR3 sequence (DNA): TGCAGTGCTAGTTGCCGTGGCGGGAGTAGCAACTCCTACGAGCAGTACTTC.

The J gene is TRBJ1-2, the V gene TRBV5-6; 9 nucleotides align to TRBD1. This CDR3 is built from 15 residues. Looked up from germline, CDR1 is SGHDT and CDR2 is YYEEEE. Trimming removed 4 bases from V and 4 bases from J; junction bases left unmatched: 8. CDR3 residues: CASSPEQGASYGYTF. The CDR3 region has the DNA TGTGCCAGCAGCCCCGAACAGGGGGCCTCCTATGGCTACACCTTC.